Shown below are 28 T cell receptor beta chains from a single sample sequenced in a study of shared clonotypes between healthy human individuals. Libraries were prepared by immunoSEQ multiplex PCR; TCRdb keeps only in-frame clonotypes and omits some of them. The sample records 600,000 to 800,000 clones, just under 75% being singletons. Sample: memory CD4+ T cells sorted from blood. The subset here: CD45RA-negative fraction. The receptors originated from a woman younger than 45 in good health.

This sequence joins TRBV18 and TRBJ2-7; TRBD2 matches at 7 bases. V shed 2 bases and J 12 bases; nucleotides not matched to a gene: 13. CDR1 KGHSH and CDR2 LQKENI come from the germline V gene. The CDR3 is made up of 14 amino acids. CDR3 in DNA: TGTGCCAGCTCACCAGGACTAGATAAATATGCGCGGTACTTC. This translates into CASSPGLDKYARYF.

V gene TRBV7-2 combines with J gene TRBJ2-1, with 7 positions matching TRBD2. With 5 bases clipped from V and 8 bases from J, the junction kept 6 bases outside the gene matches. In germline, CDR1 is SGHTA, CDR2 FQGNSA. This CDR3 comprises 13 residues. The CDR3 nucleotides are TGTGCCAGCAGCCCGCGGGAGTCCTATGAGCAGTTCTTC. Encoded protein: CASSPRESYEQFF. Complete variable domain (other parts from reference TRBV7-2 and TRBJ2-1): GAGVSQSPSNKVTEKGKDVELRCDPISGHTALYWYRQSLGQGLEFLIYFQGNSAPDKSGLPSDRFSAERTGGSVSTLTIQRTQQEDSAVYLCASSPRESYEQFFGPGTRLTVL.

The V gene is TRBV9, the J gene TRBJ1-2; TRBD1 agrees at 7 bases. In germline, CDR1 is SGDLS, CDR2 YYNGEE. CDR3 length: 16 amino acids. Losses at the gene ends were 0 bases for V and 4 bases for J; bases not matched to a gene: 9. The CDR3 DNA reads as TGTGCCAGCAGCGTAGGGACAGGTCGAGGGGTCTATGGCTACACCTTC. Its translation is CASSVGTGRGVYGYTF.

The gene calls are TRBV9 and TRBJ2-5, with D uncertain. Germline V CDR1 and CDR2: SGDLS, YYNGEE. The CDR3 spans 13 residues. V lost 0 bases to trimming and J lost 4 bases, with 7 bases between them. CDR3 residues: CASSVGTGETQYF. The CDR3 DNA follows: TGTGCCAGCAGCGTAGGAACGGGAGAGACCCAGTACTTC.

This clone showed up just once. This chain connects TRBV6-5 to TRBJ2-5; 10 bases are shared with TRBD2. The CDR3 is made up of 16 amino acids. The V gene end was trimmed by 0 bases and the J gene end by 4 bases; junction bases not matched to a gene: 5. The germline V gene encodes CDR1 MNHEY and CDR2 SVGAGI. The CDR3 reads CASSYSIAGGGETQYF. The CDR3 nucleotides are TGTGCCAGCAGTTACTCGATAGCGGGAGGCGGAGAGACCCAGTACTTC.

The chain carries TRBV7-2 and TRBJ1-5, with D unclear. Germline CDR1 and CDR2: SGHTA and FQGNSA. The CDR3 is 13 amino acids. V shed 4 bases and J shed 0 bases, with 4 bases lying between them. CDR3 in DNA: TGTGCCAGCAGCTCTGATAGCAATCAGCCCCAGCATTTT. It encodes CASSSDSNQPQHF. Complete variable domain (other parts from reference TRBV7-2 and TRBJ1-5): GAGVSQSPSNKVTEKGKDVELRCDPISGHTALYWYRQSLGQGLEFLIYFQGNSAPDKSGLPSDRFSAERTGGSVSTLTIQRTQQEDSAVYLCASSSDSNQPQHFGDGTRLSIL.

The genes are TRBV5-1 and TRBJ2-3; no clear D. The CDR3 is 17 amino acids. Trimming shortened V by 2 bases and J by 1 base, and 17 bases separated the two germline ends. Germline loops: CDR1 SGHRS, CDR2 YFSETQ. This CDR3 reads CASSLASRSEGTDTQYF. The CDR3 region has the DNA TGCGCCAGCAGCTTAGCGTCGAGGTCAGAAGGCACAGATACGCAGTATTTT.

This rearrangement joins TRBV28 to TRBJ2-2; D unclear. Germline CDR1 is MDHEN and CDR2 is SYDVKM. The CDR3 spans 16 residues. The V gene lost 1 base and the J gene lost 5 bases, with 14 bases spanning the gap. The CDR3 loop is CASSLSWPRATGELFF. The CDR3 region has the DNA TGTGCCAGCAGTTTATCGTGGCCTAGGGCAACCGGGGAGCTGTTTTTT.

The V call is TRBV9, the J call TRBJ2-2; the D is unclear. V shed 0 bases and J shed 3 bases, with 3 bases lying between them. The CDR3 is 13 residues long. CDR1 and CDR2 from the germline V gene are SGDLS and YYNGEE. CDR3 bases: TGTGCCAGCAGCGTAGAGTACACCGGGGAGCTGTTTTTT. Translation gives CASSVEYTGELFF.

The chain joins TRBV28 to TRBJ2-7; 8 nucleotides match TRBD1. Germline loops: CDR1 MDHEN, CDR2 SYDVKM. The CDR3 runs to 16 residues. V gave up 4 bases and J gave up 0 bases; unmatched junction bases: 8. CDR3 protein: CASSSPQGEASYEQYF. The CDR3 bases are TGTGCCAGCAGTTCCCCACAGGGGGAGGCCTCCTACGAGCAGTACTTC.

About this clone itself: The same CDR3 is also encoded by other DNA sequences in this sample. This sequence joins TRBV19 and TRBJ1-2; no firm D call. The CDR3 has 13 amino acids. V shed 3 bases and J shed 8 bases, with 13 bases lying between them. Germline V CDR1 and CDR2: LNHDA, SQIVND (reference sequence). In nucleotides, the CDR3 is TGTGCCAGTAGTATTGAAGGTCGCGGGGGCTACACCTTC. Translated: CASSIEGRGGYTF.

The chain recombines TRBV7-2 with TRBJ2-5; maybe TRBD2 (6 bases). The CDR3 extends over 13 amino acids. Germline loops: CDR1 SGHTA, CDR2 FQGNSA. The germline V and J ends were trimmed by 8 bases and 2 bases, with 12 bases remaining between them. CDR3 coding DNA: TGTGCCAGCCGGGAGTCGCCTCAAGAGACCCAGTACTTC. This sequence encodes CASRESPQETQYF.

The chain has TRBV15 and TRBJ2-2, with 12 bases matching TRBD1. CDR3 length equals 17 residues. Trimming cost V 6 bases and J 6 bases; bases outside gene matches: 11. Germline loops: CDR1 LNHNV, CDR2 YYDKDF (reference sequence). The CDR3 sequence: CATRTTRDRGQAGELFF. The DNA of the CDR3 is TGTGCCACCAGGACGACCCGGGACAGGGGGCAGGCCGGGGAGCTGTTTTTT.

The CDR3 protein is CASTSPGGRQPQHF. The CDR3 DNA reads TGTGCCAGCACCTCTCCGGGAGGGCGGCAGCCCCAGCATTTT. V and J are TRBV7-9 and TRBJ1-5; D ambiguous. Germline CDR1 and CDR2: SEHNR and FQNEAQ (reference sequence). V was trimmed by 7 bases and J by 7 bases, leaving 17 bases between them. The CDR3 runs 14 residues.

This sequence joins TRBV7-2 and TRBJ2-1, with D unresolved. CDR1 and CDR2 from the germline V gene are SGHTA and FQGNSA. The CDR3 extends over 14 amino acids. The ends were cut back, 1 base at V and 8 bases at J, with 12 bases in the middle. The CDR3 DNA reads TGTGCCAGCAGCTTAGTCTCGTCTGGACATGAGCAGTTCTTC. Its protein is CASSLVSSGHEQFF.

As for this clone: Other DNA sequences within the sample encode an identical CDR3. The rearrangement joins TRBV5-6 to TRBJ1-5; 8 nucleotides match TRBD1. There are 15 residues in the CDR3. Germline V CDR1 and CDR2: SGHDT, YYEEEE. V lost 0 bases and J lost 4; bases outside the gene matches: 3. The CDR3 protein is CASSLADRGNQPQHF. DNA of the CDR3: TGTGCCAGCAGCTTGGCCGACAGGGGAAATCAGCCCCAGCATTTT.

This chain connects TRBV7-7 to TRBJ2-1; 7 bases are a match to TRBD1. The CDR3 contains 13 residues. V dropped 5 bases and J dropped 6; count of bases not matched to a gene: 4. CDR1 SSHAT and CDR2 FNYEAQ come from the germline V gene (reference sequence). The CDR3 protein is CASSGNRGNEQFF. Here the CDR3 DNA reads TGTGCCAGCAGCGGCAACAGGGGCAATGAGCAGTTCTTC.

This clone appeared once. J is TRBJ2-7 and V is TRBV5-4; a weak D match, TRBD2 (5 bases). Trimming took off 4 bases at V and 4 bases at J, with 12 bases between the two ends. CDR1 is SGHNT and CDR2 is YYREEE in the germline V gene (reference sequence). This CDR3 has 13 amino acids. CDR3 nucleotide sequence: TGTGCCAGCAGCCTAGCAGCGAGTTACGAGCAGTACTTC. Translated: CASSLAASYEQYF. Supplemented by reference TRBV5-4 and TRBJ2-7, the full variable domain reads ETGVTQSPTHLIKTRGQQVTLRCSSQSGHNTVSWYQQALGQGPQFIFQYYREEENGRGNFPPRFSGLQFPNYSSELNVNALELDDSALYLCASSLAASYEQYFGPGTRLTVT.

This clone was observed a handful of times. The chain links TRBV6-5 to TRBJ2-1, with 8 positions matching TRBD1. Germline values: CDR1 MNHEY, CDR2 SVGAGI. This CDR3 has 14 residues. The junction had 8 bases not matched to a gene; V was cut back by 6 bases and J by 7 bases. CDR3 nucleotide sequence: TGTGCCAGCAGAATGGGACGACAGGGGAATGAGCAGTTCTTC. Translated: CASRMGRQGNEQFF.

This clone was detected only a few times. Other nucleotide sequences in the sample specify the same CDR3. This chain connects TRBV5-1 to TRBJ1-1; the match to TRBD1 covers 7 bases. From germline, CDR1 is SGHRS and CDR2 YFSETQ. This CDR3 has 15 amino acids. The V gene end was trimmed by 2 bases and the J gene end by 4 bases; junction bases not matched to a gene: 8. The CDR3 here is CASSFTGTEGTEAFF. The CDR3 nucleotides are TGCGCCAGCAGCTTTACCGGGACAGAGGGCACTGAAGCTTTCTTT.

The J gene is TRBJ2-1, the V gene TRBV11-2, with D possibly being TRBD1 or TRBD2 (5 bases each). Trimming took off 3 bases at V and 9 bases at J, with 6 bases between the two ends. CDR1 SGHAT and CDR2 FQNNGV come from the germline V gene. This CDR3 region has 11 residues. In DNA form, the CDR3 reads TGTGCCAGCAGCTTTGGGGGTGAGCAGTTCTTC. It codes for CASSFGGEQFF.

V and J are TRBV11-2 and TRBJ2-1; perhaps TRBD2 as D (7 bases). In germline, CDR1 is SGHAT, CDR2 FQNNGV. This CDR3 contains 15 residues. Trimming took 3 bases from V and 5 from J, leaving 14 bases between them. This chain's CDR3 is CASSFEGGLDNEQFF. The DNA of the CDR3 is TGTGCCAGCAGCTTCGAGGGGGGGCTCGACAATGAGCAGTTCTTC.

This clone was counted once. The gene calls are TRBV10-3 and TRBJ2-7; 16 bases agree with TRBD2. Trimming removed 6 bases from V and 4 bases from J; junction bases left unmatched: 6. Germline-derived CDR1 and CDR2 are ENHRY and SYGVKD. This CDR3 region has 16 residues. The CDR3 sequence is CAISDGTSGRAYEQYF. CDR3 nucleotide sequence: TGTGCCATCAGCGACGGGACTAGCGGGAGGGCATACGAGCAGTACTTC.

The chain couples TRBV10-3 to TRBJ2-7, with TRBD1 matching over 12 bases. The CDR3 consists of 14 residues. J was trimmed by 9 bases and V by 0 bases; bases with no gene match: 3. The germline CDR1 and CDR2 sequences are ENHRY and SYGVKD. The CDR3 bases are TGTGCCATCAGTGAGTCGGGGACAGGGGGCGTGCAGTACTTC. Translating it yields CAISESGTGGVQYF.

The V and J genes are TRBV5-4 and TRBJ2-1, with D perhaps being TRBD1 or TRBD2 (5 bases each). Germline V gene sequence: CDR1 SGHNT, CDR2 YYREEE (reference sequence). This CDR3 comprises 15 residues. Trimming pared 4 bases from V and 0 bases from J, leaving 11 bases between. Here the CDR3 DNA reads TGTGCCAGCAGCCAGGGAGTGAGCTCCTACAATGAGCAGTTCTTC. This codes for CASSQGVSSYNEQFF.

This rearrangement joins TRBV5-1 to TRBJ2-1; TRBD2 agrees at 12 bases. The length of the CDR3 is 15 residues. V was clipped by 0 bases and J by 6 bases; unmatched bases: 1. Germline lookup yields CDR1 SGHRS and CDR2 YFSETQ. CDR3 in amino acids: CASSLATSGSNEQFF. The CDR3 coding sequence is TGCGCCAGCAGCTTGGCGACTAGCGGGAGCAATGAGCAGTTCTTC.

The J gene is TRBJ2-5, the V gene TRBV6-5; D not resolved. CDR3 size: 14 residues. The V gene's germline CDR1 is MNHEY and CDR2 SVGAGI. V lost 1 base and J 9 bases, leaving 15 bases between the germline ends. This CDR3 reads CASSYWPAAEAQYF. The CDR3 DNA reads TGTGCCAGCAGTTACTGGCCCGCAGCCGAAGCCCAGTACTTC.

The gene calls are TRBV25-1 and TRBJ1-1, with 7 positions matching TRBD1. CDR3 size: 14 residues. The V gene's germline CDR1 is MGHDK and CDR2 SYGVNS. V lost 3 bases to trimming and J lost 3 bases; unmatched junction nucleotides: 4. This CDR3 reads CASSDDREDTEAFF. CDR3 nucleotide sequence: TGTGCCAGCAGTGATGACAGGGAGGACACTGAAGCTTTCTTT. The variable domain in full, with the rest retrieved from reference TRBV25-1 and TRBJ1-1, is EADIYQTPRYLVIGTGKKITLECSQTMGHDKMYWYQQDPGMELHLIHYSYGVNSTEKGDLSSESTVSRIRTEHFPLTLESARPSHTSQYLCASSDDREDTEAFFGQGTRLTVV.